A single sample gave rise to the 25 T cell receptor beta chains below, sequenced in a study of blood T cell repertoires in COVID-19. Method: immunoSEQ multiplex PCR; TCRdb's copy keeps in-frame clones and lacks some. Here the sample spans some 320,000 clones, approximately 87% being singletons. Material for sequencing was PBMCs or T cells enriched from blood (not recorded which). These receptors originate from a woman between 25 and 40 years old who had recovered from COVID-19.

This sequence joins TRBV6-5 and TRBJ2-7, with 7 bases matching TRBD1. Per the germline V gene, CDR1 is MNHEY and CDR2 is SVGAGI. The CDR3 loop spans 15 amino acids. The ends lost 2 bases at V and 3 bases at J; junction bases unmatched: 7. CDR3 sequence reads: CASSYLAGTVYEQYF. The DNA of the CDR3 is TGTGCCAGCAGTTACCTCGCAGGGACAGTCTACGAGCAGTACTTC.

This clone was seen ten or more times. The chain uses TRBV7-9 and TRBJ2-3, with no clear D. Germline loops: CDR1 SEHNR, CDR2 FQNEAQ (reference sequence). The CDR3 has 13 amino acids. The V gene lost 8 bases and the J gene lost 0 bases, with 9 bases spanning the gap. The chain's CDR3 is CASSKGSTDTQYF. In DNA, the CDR3 is TGTGCCAGCTCCAAGGGCAGCACAGATACGCAGTATTTT.

This chain links TRBV4-1 with TRBJ1-1; no clear D. CDR1 is MGHRA, CDR2 YSYEKL, per germline. Trimming took off 1 base at V and 1 base at J, with 10 bases between the two ends. This CDR3 is 15 amino acids long. In DNA form, the CDR3 reads TGCGCCAGCAGCCAAGTGTATCCGGGGAACACTGAAGCTTTCTTT. Translating gives CASSQVYPGNTEAFF.

This rearrangement joins TRBV30 to TRBJ1-2; no firm D call. CDR1 and CDR2 (germline): GTSNPN, SVGIG (reference sequence). The ends were cut back, 0 bases at V and 7 bases at J, with 18 bases in the middle. The CDR3 is 15 amino acids. This chain's CDR3 is CAWSVSREGAAGYTF. The CDR3 nucleotides read TGTGCCTGGAGTGTAAGCCGTGAGGGCGCCGCTGGCTACACCTTC.

The chain recombines TRBV5-1 with TRBJ1-1, with D possibly TRBD1 on 6 matching bases. Between the trimmed V and J ends, which lost 4 bases and 2 bases, there was a span of 9 bases. The CDR3 is 13 residues long. Germline V gene data show CDR1 as SGHRS and CDR2 as YFSETQ. The CDR3 region is CASSGQINTEAFF. The CDR3 region has the DNA TGCGCCAGCAGCGGACAGATAAACACTGAAGCTTTCTTT.

The rearrangement joins TRBV3-1 (or the pseudogene TRBV3-2) to TRBJ1-1; D not resolved. CDR1 and CDR2 from the germline V gene are LGHDT and YNNKEL (reference sequence). This CDR3 has 12 residues. The germline V and J ends were trimmed by 2 bases and 4 bases, with 5 bases remaining between them. CDR3 DNA sequence: TGTGCCAGCAGCCAAATCGGCACTGAAGCTTTCTTT. Protein product: CASSQIGTEAFF.

The rearrangement joins TRBV28 to TRBJ2-1; possible D gene TRBD1, 6 bases. Per germline, CDR1 MDHEN and CDR2 SYDVKM. The CDR3 is 16 residues long. Trimming removed 2 bases at V and 0 bases at J, with 11 bases between. CDR3 DNA: TGTGCCAGCAGTTTACCAGGGGTCAGCTCCTACAATGAGCAGTTCTTC. Its translation is CASSLPGVSSYNEQFF. Variable domain in full (rest from reference TRBV28 and TRBJ2-1): DVKVTQSSRYLVKRTGEKVFLECVQDMDHENMFWYRQDPGLGLRLIYFSYDVKMKEKGDIPEGYSVSREKKERFSLILESASTNQTSMYLCASSLPGVSSYNEQFFGPGTRLTVL.

The rearrangement links TRBV28 to TRBJ2-7, with D hard to call. V was trimmed by 7 bases and J by 0 bases, leaving 7 bases between them. The V gene's germline CDR1 is MDHEN and CDR2 SYDVKM. This CDR3 has 12 amino acids. DNA for the CDR3: TGTGCCAGCACCCCGCGCTCCTACGAGCAGTACTTC. Translating gives CASTPRSYEQYF.

The V gene is TRBV25-1, the J gene TRBJ1-5; tentatively, D is TRBD1 (6 bases). Trimming shortened V by 10 bases and J by 6 bases, and 19 bases separated the two germline ends. CDR3 length equals 14 residues. Per germline, CDR1 MGHDK and CDR2 SYGVNS. CDR3 protein: CANPPSTGPQPQHF. CDR3 DNA sequence: TGTGCCAACCCGCCATCGACAGGACCTCAGCCCCAGCATTTT.

This clone has a handful of counts. V usage is TRBV28 and J usage is TRBJ1-5; the D gene is possibly TRBD1 (6 bases). V lost 6 bases, J lost 7 bases, and 19 bases lay in between. This CDR3 has 15 amino acids. Germline assignment: CDR1 MDHEN and CDR2 SYDVKM. The CDR3 nucleotides read TGTGCCAGCAGCGTACCGGGGGGGCAAGGGCAGCCCCAGCATTTT. It encodes CASSVPGGQGQPQHF.

The rearrangement uses TRBV28 and TRBJ1-3; a possible D gene is TRBD1 (6 bases). The CDR3 has 15 residues. Germline assignment: CDR1 MDHEN and CDR2 SYDVKM. The V end was cut by 6 bases, the J end by 0 bases, with 12 bases between. The CDR3 coding sequence is TGTGCCAGCAGATCGGACAGACACTCTGGAAACACCATATATTTT. This translates into CASRSDRHSGNTIYF.

The rearrangement joins TRBV7-8 to TRBJ2-2; the match to TRBD1 covers 9 bases. V dropped 3 bases and J dropped 7; count of bases not matched to a gene: 6. The CDR3 covers 15 residues. In germline, CDR1 is SGHVS, CDR2 FQNEAQ. CDR3 coding DNA: TGTGCCAGCAGCTTGGGGACAGGGAGGGGCGGGGAGCTGTTTTTT. This sequence encodes CASSLGTGRGGELFF.

The rearrangement joins TRBV7-9 to TRBJ2-1, with TRBD1 identical over 7 bases. Trimming at V came to 6 bases and at J to 4 bases, leaving 6 bases not matched to a gene. In germline, CDR1 is SEHNR, CDR2 FQNEAQ (reference sequence). The CDR3 has 14 amino acids. The CDR3 here is CASSFSGGYNEQFF. The CDR3 DNA sequence: TGTGCCAGCAGTTTCTCAGGGGGTTACAATGAGCAGTTCTTC.

The chain carries TRBV30 and TRBJ1-4, with D possibly being TRBD1 (5 bases). This CDR3 is 13 amino acids long. From germline, CDR1 is GTSNPN and CDR2 SVGIG (reference sequence). The V end was cut by 1 base, the J end by 7 bases, with 10 bases between. For the CDR3, the DNA is TGTGCCTGGAGTGGGCAGGGACTTGAAAAACTGTTTTTT. Its protein product is CAWSGQGLEKLFF.

This rearrangement joins TRBV28 to TRBJ1-5, with 8 bases aligning to TRBD1. CDR1 is MDHEN, CDR2 SYDVKM, per germline. The CDR3 runs 15 residues. With 6 bases clipped from V and 4 bases from J, the junction kept 8 bases outside the gene matches. CDR3 sequence reads: CASRWGRGRNQPQHF. CDR3 DNA sequence: TGTGCCAGCAGGTGGGGCAGGGGGCGAAATCAGCCCCAGCATTTT.

This sequence joins TRBV19 and TRBJ1-1; 9 bases match TRBD1. The germline V gene encodes CDR1 LNHDA and CDR2 SQIVND (reference sequence). The length of the CDR3 is 14 residues. Trimming took 5 bases from V and 5 from J; bases not matched to a gene: 6. The chain's CDR3 is CASSPGQGRTEAFF. CDR3 nucleotides: TGTGCCAGTAGTCCCGGACAGGGGAGGACTGAAGCTTTCTTT.

This clone turned up a few times. The CDR3: CASIGNSGNTIYF. Here the CDR3 DNA reads TGTGCCAGCATCGGTAACTCTGGAAACACCATATATTTT. The chain uses TRBV28 and TRBJ1-3; D unresolved. Trimming cost V 7 bases and J 0 bases, with 7 bases left between them. The CDR3 extends over 13 amino acids. CDR1 is MDHEN, CDR2 SYDVKM, per germline.

CDR3 bases: TGTGCCAGCTCACCGACAGGGCGGAACACTGAAGCTTTCTTT. As protein: CASSPTGRNTEAFF. This sequence joins TRBV18 and TRBJ1-1, with 7 bases aligning to TRBD1. V lost 3 bases and J lost 1; bases outside the gene matches: 2. CDR1 is KGHSH and CDR2 is LQKENI in the germline V gene. The CDR3 extends over 14 amino acids.

This chain links TRBV29-1 with TRBJ2-3, with unresolved D. Germline V gene lookup returns CDR1 SQVTM and CDR2 ANQGSEA. V was pared by 3 bases and J by 0 bases, with 16 bases between. CDR3 length: 16 amino acids. The chain's CDR3 is CSVDSLRLTSTDTQYF. Written as DNA, the CDR3 is TGCAGCGTTGACAGTTTACGACTGACTAGCACAGATACGCAGTATTTT.

This clone was detected only a few times. The V gene is TRBV30, the J gene TRBJ2-2; D possibly corresponds to TRBD2 (7 bases). This CDR3 spans 15 amino acids. CDR1 GTSNPN and CDR2 SVGIG come from the germline V gene (reference sequence). Trimming removed 0 bases from V and 4 bases from J, with 12 bases in between. CDR3 region: CAWSVRRGPTGELFF. The DNA of the CDR3 is TGTGCCTGGAGTGTTCGGCGGGGGCCCACCGGGGAGCTGTTTTTT.

This chain uses TRBV18 with TRBJ1-1; 7 bases are a match to TRBD1. The V and J ends lost 0 bases and 5 bases, in that order; junction bases with no gene match: 3. The CDR3 totals 14 residues. Germline values: CDR1 KGHSH, CDR2 LQKENI. Here the CDR3 reads CASSPPGGHTEAFF. The DNA for the CDR3 is TGTGCCAGCTCACCACCAGGGGGCCATACTGAAGCTTTCTTT.

The rearrangement joins TRBV7-3 to TRBJ1-4; weak D call: TRBD1 (6 bases). The CDR3 contains 13 residues. With 8 bases removed from V and 8 bases from J, the gap between germline ends came to 15 bases. Germline CDR1 SGHTA, CDR2 FQGTGA. CDR3 in DNA: TGTGCCAGCCGAAGGGGACACCTAGAAAAACTGTTTTTT. Its protein is CASRRGHLEKLFF.

This chain joins TRBV3-1 (or the pseudogene TRBV3-2) and TRBJ1-5; a weak D match, TRBD1 (5 bases). The CDR3 sequence is 14 residues long. Germline-derived CDR1 and CDR2 are LGHDT and YNNKEL (reference sequence). V dropped 4 bases and J dropped 6 bases, with 13 bases sitting between them. In nucleotides, the CDR3 is TGTGCCAGCAGCCGGGGGGAAACGGGTCAGCCCCAGCATTTT. As protein: CASSRGETGQPQHF.

The chain recombines TRBV6-1 with TRBJ2-3, with D tentatively TRBD1 (5 bases). This CDR3 is built from 17 residues. Germline V lookup: CDR1 MNHNS, CDR2 SASEGT. Trimming took 0 bases from V and 1 from J, leaving 14 bases between them. The CDR3 sequence: CASSEAGRTRGTDTQYF. The CDR3 bases are TGTGCCAGCAGTGAAGCGGGTAGGACCAGGGGCACAGATACGCAGTATTTT.

This sequence joins TRBV7-2 and TRBJ2-7; no clear D gene. CDR3 length: 13 residues. The V gene's germline CDR1 is SGHTA and CDR2 FQGNSA. V was trimmed by 4 bases and J by 0 bases, leaving 7 bases between them. In nucleotides, the CDR3 is TGTGCCAGCAGCTCTTCTCCCTCCTACGAGCAGTACTTC. This encodes CASSSSPSYEQYF.